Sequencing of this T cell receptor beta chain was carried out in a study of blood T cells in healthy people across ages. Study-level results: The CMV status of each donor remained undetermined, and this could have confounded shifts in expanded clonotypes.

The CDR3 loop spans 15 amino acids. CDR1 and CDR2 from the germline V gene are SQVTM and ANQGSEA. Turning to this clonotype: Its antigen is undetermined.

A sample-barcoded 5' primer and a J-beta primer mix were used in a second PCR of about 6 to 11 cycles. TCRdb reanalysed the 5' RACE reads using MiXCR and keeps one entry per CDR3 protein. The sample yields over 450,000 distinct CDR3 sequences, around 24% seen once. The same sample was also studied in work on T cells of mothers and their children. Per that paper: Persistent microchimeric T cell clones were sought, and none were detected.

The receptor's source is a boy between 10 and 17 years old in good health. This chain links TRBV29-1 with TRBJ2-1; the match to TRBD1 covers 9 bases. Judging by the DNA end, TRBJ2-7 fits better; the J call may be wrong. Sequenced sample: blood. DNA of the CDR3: TGCAGCGTTGTAGGACGGGGACAGGGTTTGTACGAGCAGTACTTC. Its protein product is CSVVGRGQGLYEQYF.